Below, 16 T cell receptor beta chains from the same sample are listed, as sequenced in a study of cytomegalovirus exposure and HLA in healthy donors. The PCR was carried out with 60 Vbeta primers and 13 Jbeta primers. Repertoires were generated with immunoSEQ multiplex PCR, while TCRdb's copy carries only in-frame clones and drops some. The profile shows some 200,000 clones, about an eighth of them singletons. The sequencing input was PBMCs. The source is a man aged 45 to 65 in good health and CMV-seropositive.

This rearrangement joins TRBV7-2 to TRBJ1-1, with D possibly TRBD1 on 6 matching bases. V lost 3 bases and J lost 5, with 13 bases in between. CDR1 and CDR2 from the germline V gene are SGHTA and FQGNSA. The CDR3 loop spans 14 amino acids. CDR3 coding DNA: TGTGCCAGCAGCTTGAATTACAGGGTGACTGAAGCTTTCTTT. As protein: CASSLNYRVTEAFF. Full variable domain (rest looked up from reference TRBV7-2 and TRBJ1-1): GAGVSQSPSNKVTEKGKDVELRCDPISGHTALYWYRQSLGQGLEFLIYFQGNSAPDKSGLPSDRFSAERTGGSVSTLTIQRTQQEDSAVYLCASSLNYRVTEAFFGQGTRLTVV.

This clone was seen more than once but under ten times. The chain is built from TRBV19 and TRBJ2-5; TRBD2 agrees at 9 bases. Germline loops: CDR1 LNHDA, CDR2 SQIVND (reference sequence). There are 14 residues in the CDR3. V was pared by 10 bases and J by 5 bases, with 11 bases of the junction left unmatched. CDR3 amino acids: CATSTAGGRETQYF. As DNA, the CDR3 is TGTGCCACTTCAACGGCGGGGGGGAGGGAGACCCAGTACTTC.

The gene calls are TRBV4-3 and TRBJ1-2; 8 bases fit TRBD1. The CDR3 loop spans 15 amino acids. Germline-derived CDR1 and CDR2 are LGHNA and YSLEER. V gave up 1 base and J gave up 2 bases; unmatched junction bases: 3. The CDR3 loop reads CASSQGTGWNYGYTF. CDR3 sequence (DNA): TGCGCCAGCAGCCAAGGGACAGGGTGGAACTATGGCTACACCTTC.

CDR3 amino acids: CASWDRGHNYGYTF. Written as DNA, the CDR3 is TGTGCCAGCTGGGACAGGGGACATAACTATGGCTACACCTTC. The chain uses TRBV19 and TRBJ1-2; 10 bases fit TRBD1. Germline values: CDR1 LNHDA, CDR2 SQIVND (reference sequence). V lost 9 bases and J lost 1; bases outside the gene matches: 5. The CDR3 is 14 residues long.

There are a few counts of this clone. The chain joins TRBV10-1 to TRBJ1-4; D gene ambiguous. The germline V and J ends were trimmed by 9 bases and 5 bases, with 22 bases remaining between them. Germline CDR1 reads WNHNN; CDR2 reads SYGVQD (reference sequence). The CDR3 covers 16 residues. Here the CDR3 reads CASTRVVAGKNEKLFF. CDR3 sequence (DNA): TGCGCCAGTACACGCGTGGTAGCGGGGAAAAATGAAAAACTGTTTTTT.

The chain links TRBV6-6 to TRBJ1-2, with D possibly TRBD1 on 6 matching bases. Trimming took 2 bases from V and 6 from J, leaving 10 bases between them. The CDR3 runs to 13 residues. Per the germline V gene, CDR1 is MNHNY and CDR2 is SVGAGI (reference sequence). This CDR3 reads CASSYRGYDGYTF. CDR3 bases: TGTGCCAGCAGTTACAGGGGGTATGATGGCTACACCTTC.

In its sample, this clone was seen a few times. The chain carries TRBV28 and TRBJ1-2; 9 positions agree with TRBD1. V was clipped by 5 bases and J by 7 bases; unmatched bases: 11. CDR1 MDHEN and CDR2 SYDVKM come from the germline V gene. The CDR3 is 15 residues long. The CDR3 DNA is TGTGCCAGCAGTGCTCGATGGGACAGGGTTCGTGGCTACACCTTC. The encoded protein is CASSARWDRVRGYTF.

J is TRBJ2-2 and V is TRBV5-1; TRBD2 matches at 9 bases. The CDR3 totals 16 residues. Germline CDR1 reads SGHRS; CDR2 reads YFSETQ. Losses at the gene ends were 0 bases for V and 3 bases for J; bases not matched to a gene: 3. The CDR3 DNA follows: TGCGCCAGCAGCTTGGGGCTAGCGGGGCACACCGGGGAGCTGTTTTTT. Protein sequence: CASSLGLAGHTGELFF.

This clone was recorded a few times. The chain links TRBV10-2 to TRBJ1-6; 8 nucleotides align to TRBD1. The CDR3 spans 14 residues. The V gene end was trimmed by 6 bases and the J gene end by 9 bases; junction bases not matched to a gene: 7. CDR1 and CDR2 (germline): WSHSY, SAAADI. CDR3 coding DNA: TGCGCCAGCAGCGAGGGACAGGAAATTTCACCCCTCCACTTT. Protein sequence: CASSEGQEISPLHF.

This clone has just a few counts. The rearrangement links TRBV9 to TRBJ2-3; 16 positions match TRBD2. The CDR3 length is 20 residues. V lost 2 bases to trimming and J lost 3 bases; unmatched junction nucleotides: 12. CDR1 SGDLS and CDR2 YYNGEE come from the germline V gene. CDR3 region: CASSVGLGTSGGAGTDTQYF. The CDR3 region has the DNA TGTGCCAGCAGCGTGGGCCTTGGGACTAGCGGGGGGGCTGGAACAGATACGCAGTATTTT.

This chain links TRBV6-5 with TRBJ2-5; maybe TRBD1 (6 bases). Germline values: CDR1 MNHEY, CDR2 SVGAGI. This CDR3 comprises 15 residues. The V gene lost 6 bases and the J gene lost 3 bases, with 17 bases spanning the gap. CDR3 DNA sequence: TGTGCCAGCAGACCCTGGGGAGAGGGGGAAGAGACCCAGTACTTC. Translating it yields CASRPWGEGEETQYF.

This chain connects TRBV30 to TRBJ2-4; 7 bases agree with TRBD1. Per germline, CDR1 GTSNPN and CDR2 SVGIG (reference sequence). V was pared by 0 bases and J by 0 bases, with 5 bases of the junction left unmatched. The CDR3 contains 16 residues. The CDR3 DNA reads TGTGCCTGGAGTGTATGGACAGGAATAGCCAAAAACATTCAGTACTTC. The encoded protein is CAWSVWTGIAKNIQYF.

Concerning this clone itself: Other DNA sequences from this sample encode an identical CDR3 as well. This chain links TRBV7-2 with TRBJ2-1; 7 bases line up with TRBD2. This CDR3 spans 15 amino acids. Germline V CDR1 and CDR2: SGHTA, FQGNSA. V was clipped by 5 bases and J by 0 bases; unmatched bases: 4. The CDR3 coding sequence is TGTGCCAGCAGCAGGAGCGGGGTCTCCTACAATGAGCAGTTCTTC. This translates into CASSRSGVSYNEQFF.

The CDR3 reads CASSETGLVGTGELFF. The CDR3 DNA is TGTGCCAGCAGTGAAACGGGGTTGGTTGGCACCGGGGAGCTGTTTTTT. The chain carries TRBV2 and TRBJ2-2; a possible D gene is TRBD2 (5 bases). Trimming removed 2 bases at V and 4 bases at J, with 14 bases between. Germline CDR1 is SNHLY and CDR2 is FYNNEI. This CDR3 comprises 16 residues. Full variable domain (remainder filled in from reference TRBV2 and TRBJ2-2): EPEVTQTPSHQVTQMGQEVILRCVPISNHLYFYWYRQILGQKVEFLVSFYNNEISEKSEIFDDQFSVERPDGSNFTLKIRSTKLEDSAMYFCASSETGLVGTGELFFGEGSRLTVL.

This clone was seen more than once but under ten times. V and J are TRBV9 and TRBJ1-2, with 10 bases fitting TRBD1. This CDR3 has 14 amino acids. Germline assignment: CDR1 SGDLS and CDR2 YYNGEE. The V segment lost 2 bases and the J segment 8 bases; nucleotides outside the gene matches: 6. The CDR3 spells CASSVDGTGVGYTF. The CDR3 DNA reads TGTGCCAGCAGCGTTGACGGGACAGGGGTAGGCTACACCTTC. The variable domain in full, completed from reference TRBV9 and TRBJ1-2, reads DSGVTQTPKHLITATGQRVTLRCSPRSGDLSVYWYQQSLDQGLQFLIQYYNGEERAKGNILERFSAQQFPDLHSELNLSSLELGDSALYFCASSVDGTGVGYTFGSGTRLTVV.

This chain joins TRBV29-1 and TRBJ2-4; 10 bases match TRBD2. Trimming removed 3 bases from V and 6 bases from J; junction bases left unmatched: 8. The CDR3 runs to 15 residues. From germline, CDR1 is SQVTM and CDR2 ANQGSEA. The CDR3 coding sequence is TGCAGCGTTGAGTCGGTAGCGGGGGGCCGAAACATTCAGTACTTC. It is translated as CSVESVAGGRNIQYF.